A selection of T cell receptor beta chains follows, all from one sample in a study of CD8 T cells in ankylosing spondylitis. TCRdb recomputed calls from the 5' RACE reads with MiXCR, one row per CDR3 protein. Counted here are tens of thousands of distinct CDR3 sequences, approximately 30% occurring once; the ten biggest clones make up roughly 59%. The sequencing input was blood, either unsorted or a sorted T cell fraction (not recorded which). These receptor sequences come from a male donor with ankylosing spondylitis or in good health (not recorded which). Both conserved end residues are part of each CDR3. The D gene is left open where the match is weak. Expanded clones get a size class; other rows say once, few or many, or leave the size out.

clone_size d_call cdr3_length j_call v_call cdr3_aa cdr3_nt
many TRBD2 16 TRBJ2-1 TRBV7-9 CASSPPGGSAYNEQFF TGTGCCAGCAGCCCACCGGGCGGGAGTGCCTACAATGAGCAGTTCTTC
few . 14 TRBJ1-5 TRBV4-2 CASSQVDSDQPQHF TGTGCCAGCAGCCAAGTCGACAGCGATCAGCCCCAGCATTTT
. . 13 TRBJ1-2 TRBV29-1 CSAMDSSRDGYTF TGCAGCGCAATGGATTCCAGCCGGGATGGCTACACCTTC
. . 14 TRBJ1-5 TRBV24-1 CATSDTGLDQPQHF TGTGCCACCAGTGACACAGGGCTGGATCAGCCCCAGCATTTT
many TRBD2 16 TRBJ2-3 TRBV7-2 CASSPRLAGGPDTQYF TGTGCCAGCAGCCCCAGACTAGCGGGGGGCCCAGATACGCAGTATTTT
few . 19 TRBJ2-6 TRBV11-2 CASSFRRDTLYSGANVLTF TGTGCCAGCAGCTTTAGAAGGGACACCTTGTACTCTGGGGCCAACGTCCTGACTTTC
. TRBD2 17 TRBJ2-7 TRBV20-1 CSARDFLGLAGGYEQYF TGCAGTGCTAGAGATTTTTTGGGGCTAGCGGGGGGATACGAGCAGTACTTC
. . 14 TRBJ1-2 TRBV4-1 CASSQEVGNYGYTF TGCGCCAGCAGCCAAGAGGTGGGGAACTATGGCTACACCTTC
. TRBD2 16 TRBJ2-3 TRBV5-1 CASSTRTSGETDTQYF TGCGCCAGCAGCACAAGGACTAGCGGAGAGACAGATACGCAGTATTTT
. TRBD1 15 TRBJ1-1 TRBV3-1 CASSTRTGVSTEAFF TGTGCCAGCAGCACCCGGACAGGGGTTTCAACTGAAGCTTTCTTT
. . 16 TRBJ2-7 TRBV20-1 CSASAPSGTVSYEQYF TGCAGTGCTTCTGCTCCCTCCGGGACGGTTTCCTACGAGCAGTACTTC
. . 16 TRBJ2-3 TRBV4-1 CASSQDNRGGADTQYF TGCGCCAGCAGCCAAGATAACCGGGGAGGTGCAGATACGCAGTATTTT
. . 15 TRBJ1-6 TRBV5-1 CASSPGPDRRSPLHF TGCGCCAGCAGCCCGGGCCCTGACCGCCGATCACCCCTCCACTTT
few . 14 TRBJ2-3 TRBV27 CASSQGRDTDTQYF TGTGCCAGCAGTCAGGGGCGAGACACAGATACGCAGTATTTT
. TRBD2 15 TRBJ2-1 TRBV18 CASSPSASGKGEQFF TGTGCCAGCTCACCTTCGGCTAGCGGGAAAGGTGAGCAGTTCTTC
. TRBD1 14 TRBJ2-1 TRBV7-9 CASSEGRGLNEQFF TGTGCCAGCAGCGAAGGCAGGGGGCTCAATGAGCAGTTCTTC
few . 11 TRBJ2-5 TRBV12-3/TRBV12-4 CASSHQETQYF TGTGCCAGCAGTCACCAAGAGACCCAGTACTTC
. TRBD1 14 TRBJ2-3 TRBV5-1 CASSLQGAADTQYF TGCGCCAGCAGCTTACAGGGGGCTGCAGATACGCAGTATTTT
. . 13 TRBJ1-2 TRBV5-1 CASSFAAFYGYTF TGCGCCAGCAGCTTCGCAGCCTTCTATGGCTACACCTTC
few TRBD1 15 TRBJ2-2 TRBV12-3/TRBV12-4 CASTWGTGGTGELFF TGTGCCAGCACCTGGGGGACAGGGGGCACCGGGGAGCTGTTTTTT
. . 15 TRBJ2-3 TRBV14 CASSQGLPWGDTQYF TGTGCCAGCAGCCAAGGTCTGCCTTGGGGAGATACGCAGTATTTT
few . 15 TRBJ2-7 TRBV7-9 CASSSNGGGIYEQYF TGTGCCAGCAGCTCCAATGGGGGCGGAATCTACGAGCAGTACTTC
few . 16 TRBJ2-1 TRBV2 CASSLFWSRSLDEQFF TGTGCCAGCAGTCTCTTTTGGAGCCGCTCCTTGGATGAGCAGTTCTTC
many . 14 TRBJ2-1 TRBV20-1 CSAVGGGSYNEQFF TGCAGTGCCGTGGGGGGTGGCTCCTACAATGAGCAGTTCTTC
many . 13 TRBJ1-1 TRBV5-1 CASSLGVNTEAFF TGCGCCAGCAGCTTAGGGGTGAACACTGAAGCTTTCTTT
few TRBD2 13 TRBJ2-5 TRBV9 CASSVVGGETQYF TGTGCCAGCAGCGTAGTGGGAGGGGAGACCCAGTACTTC
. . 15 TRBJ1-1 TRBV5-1 CASSLGATGNTEAFF TGCGCCAGCAGCTTGGGGGCTACAGGTAACACTGAAGCTTTCTTT
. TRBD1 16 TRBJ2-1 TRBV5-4 CASSPGTGKILNEQFF TGTGCCAGCAGCCCCGGGACAGGGAAAATTTTGAATGAGCAGTTCTTC